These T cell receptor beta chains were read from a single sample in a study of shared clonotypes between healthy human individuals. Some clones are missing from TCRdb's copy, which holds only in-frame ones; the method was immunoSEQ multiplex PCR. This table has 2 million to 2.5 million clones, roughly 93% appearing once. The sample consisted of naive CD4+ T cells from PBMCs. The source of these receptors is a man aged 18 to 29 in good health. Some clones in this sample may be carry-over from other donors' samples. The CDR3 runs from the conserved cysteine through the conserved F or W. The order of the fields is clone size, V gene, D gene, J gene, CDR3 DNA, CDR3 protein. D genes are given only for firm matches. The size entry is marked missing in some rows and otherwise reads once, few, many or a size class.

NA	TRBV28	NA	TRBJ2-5	TGTGCCAGCACGGTAGAAGAGACCCAGTACTTC	CASTVEETQYF
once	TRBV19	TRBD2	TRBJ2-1	TGTGCCAGTAGTATATTGGGGGCGAAGGGGCCAGCGGGAGGATGGAATGAGCAGTTCTTC	CASSILGAKGPAGGWNEQFF
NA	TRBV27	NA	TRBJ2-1	TGTGCCAGCAGGGGGCGGACAGTCGAAAACTACAATGAGCAGTTCTTC	CASRGRTVENYNEQFF
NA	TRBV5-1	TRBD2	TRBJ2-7	TGCGCCAGCAGCCCCGGGACTAGCACCGAGCAGTACTTC	CASSPGTSTEQYF
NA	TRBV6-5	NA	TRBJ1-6	TGTGCCAGCAGTTACCAGGATCTCGGTTCACCCCTCCACTTT	CASSYQDLGSPLHF
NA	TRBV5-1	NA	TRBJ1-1	TGCGCCAGCAGCTTGGAAGACATGAACACTGAAGCTTTCTTT	CASSLEDMNTEAFF
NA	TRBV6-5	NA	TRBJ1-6	TGTGCCAGCAGTTACCCAGGAGGTAATTCACCCCTCCACTTT	CASSYPGGNSPLHF
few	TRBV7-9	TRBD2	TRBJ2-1	TGTGCCAGCAGCCCGGGAGGCAGTTGGGATGAGCAGTTCTTC	CASSPGGSWDEQFF
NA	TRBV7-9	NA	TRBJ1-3	TGTGCCAGCAGCTTAGGGGGCGCTGGCTCCGGAAACACCATATATTTT	CASSLGGAGSGNTIYF
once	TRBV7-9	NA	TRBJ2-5	TGTGCCAGCAGCCGAATGGGGGATCCCCAAGAGACCCAGTACTTC	CASSRMGDPQETQYF
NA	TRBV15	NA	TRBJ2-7	TGTGCCACCAGCAGAGGGGGGCCCGTCTACGAGCAGTACTTC	CATSRGGPVYEQYF
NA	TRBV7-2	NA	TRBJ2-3	TGTGCCAGCAGCAGGGTACCAGATACGCAGTATTTT	CASSRVPDTQYF
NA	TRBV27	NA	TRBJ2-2	TGTGCCAGCACCCTCGGGGGGGAGCTGTTTTTT	CASTLGGELFF
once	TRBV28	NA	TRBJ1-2	TGTGCCAGCAGTTCCACAGCATATGGCTACACCTTC	CASSSTAYGYTF
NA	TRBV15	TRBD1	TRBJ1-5	TGTGCCACCAGTCATGCGATAGGGACAGTACGTAATCAGCCCCAGCATTTT	CATSHAIGTVRNQPQHF
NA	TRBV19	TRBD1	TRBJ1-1	TGTGCCACTATACAGGGGGGGAACACTGAAGCTTTCTTT	CATIQGGNTEAFF
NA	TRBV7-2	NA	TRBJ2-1	TGTGCCAGCAGCTTTGGGCTCTCTCGGGATGAGCAGTTCTTC	CASSFGLSRDEQFF
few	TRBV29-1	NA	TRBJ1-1	TGCAGCGTTGAAGTCCAGGTGAACACTGAAGCTTTCTTT	CSVEVQVNTEAFF
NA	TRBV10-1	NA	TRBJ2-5	TGCGCCAGCAGTGGGGACTCGTATCGGCCCCAGTACTTC	CASSGDSYRPQYF
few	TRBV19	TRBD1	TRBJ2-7	TGTGCCAGTAGTATAAACCCCAGGGGGCCCTACGAGCAGTACTTC	CASSINPRGPYEQYF
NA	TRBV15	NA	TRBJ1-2	TGTGCCACCAGCAGAGACCGAGCCGGCCAACGCTACACCTTC	CATSRDRAGQRYTF
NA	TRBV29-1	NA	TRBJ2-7	TGCAGCGTTGTGTCTGGAGGGCGCTACGAGCAGTACTTC	CSVVSGGRYEQYF
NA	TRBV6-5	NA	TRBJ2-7	TGTGCCAGCAGTTACGACTTCTCCTACGAGCAGTACTTC	CASSYDFSYEQYF
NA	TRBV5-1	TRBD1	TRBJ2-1	TGCGCCAGCATCCAGGGGACAGGGGAAGACAATGAGCAGTTCTTC	CASIQGTGEDNEQFF
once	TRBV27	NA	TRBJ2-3	TGTGCCAGCAGTTCCCTATTGGACACTCATCATGCGCAGTATTTT	CASSSLLDTHHAQYF